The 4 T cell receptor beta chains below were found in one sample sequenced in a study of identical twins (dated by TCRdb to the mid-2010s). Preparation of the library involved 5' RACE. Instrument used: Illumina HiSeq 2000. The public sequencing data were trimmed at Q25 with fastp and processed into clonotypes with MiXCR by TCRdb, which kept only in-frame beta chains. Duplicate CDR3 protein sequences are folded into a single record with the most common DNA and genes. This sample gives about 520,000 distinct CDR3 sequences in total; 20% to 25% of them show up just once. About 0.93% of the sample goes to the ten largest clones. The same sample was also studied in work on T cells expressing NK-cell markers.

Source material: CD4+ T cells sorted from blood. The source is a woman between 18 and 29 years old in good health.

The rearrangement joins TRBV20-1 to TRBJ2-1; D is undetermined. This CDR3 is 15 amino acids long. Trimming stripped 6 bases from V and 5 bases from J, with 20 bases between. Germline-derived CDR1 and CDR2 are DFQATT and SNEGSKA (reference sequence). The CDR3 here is CSARESRRVHNEQFF. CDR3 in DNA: TGCAGTGCCCGTGAGTCTAGACGCGTCCACAATGAGCAGTTCTTC.

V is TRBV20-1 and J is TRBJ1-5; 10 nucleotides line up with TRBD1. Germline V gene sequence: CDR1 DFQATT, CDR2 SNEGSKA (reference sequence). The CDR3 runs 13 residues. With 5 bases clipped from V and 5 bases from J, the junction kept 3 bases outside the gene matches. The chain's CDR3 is CSARQGAHQPQHF. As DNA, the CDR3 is TGCAGTGCTCGACAGGGGGCACATCAGCCCCAGCATTTT.

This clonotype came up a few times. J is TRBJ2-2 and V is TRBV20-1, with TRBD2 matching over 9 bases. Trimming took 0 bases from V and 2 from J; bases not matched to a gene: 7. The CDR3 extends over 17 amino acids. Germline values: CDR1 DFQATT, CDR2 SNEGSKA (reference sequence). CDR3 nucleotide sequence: TGCAGTGCTAGAGATCCGCTAGCGGGGACCAACACCGGGGAGCTGTTTTTT. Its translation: CSARDPLAGTNTGELFF.

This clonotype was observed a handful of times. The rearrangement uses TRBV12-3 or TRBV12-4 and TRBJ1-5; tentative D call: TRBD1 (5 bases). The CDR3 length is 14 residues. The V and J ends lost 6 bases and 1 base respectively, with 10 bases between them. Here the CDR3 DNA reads TGTGCCAGCAGCAGGGAGAGGAGCAATCAGCCCCAGCATTTT. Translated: CASSRERSNQPQHF.